This T cell receptor (beta chain) was obtained from a study of blood T cells in healthy people across ages. Study outcomes and limitations: Strong correlation linked observed beta diversity and percent naive T cells.

About this clonotype itself: Its antigen is still unknown.

CDR3 length equals 17 residues. The germline V gene encodes CDR1 SGHKS and CDR2 YYEKEE (reference sequence). Trimming shortened V by 4 bases and J by 0 bases, and 19 bases separated the two germline ends. Using a J-beta primer mix together with a sample-barcoded 5' primer, a second PCR was run for roughly 6 to 12 cycles. A template-switch adaptor containing 12 random nucleotides labeled each cDNA molecule. One entry per CDR3 protein results from TCRdb running MiXCR on the 5' RACE reads. The sample shows 780,000 or so distinct CDR3 sequences, approximately 53% of them seen only once. The chain uses TRBV5-5 and TRBJ2-5; tentatively, D is TRBD2 (6 bases). This TCR came from a man aged 40-50 years in good health. The sequencing sample was made of blood. The CDR3 is CASSLVTPLADQETQYF. The CDR3 nucleotides are TGTGCCAGCAGCCTCGTCACGCCGTTAGCGGACCAAGAGACCCAGTACTTC.